Below are 11 T cell receptor beta chains sequenced from a single sample in a study of shared clonotypes between healthy human individuals. Sequencing was performed with immunoSEQ multiplex PCR; in TCRdb, only in-frame clones are kept and a portion is missing. The sample records roughly 300,000 clones, around nine tenths being singletons. The sample comprised memory CD8+ T cells sorted from blood. Described subset: CD45RO+ cells pooled with CCR7-negative TemRA cells. All receptors derive from a man aged 18 to 35 in good health.

This clone occurred once. The chain recombines TRBV6-1 with TRBJ1-2, with no clear D. The CDR3 loop spans 15 amino acids. Germline assignment: CDR1 MNHNS and CDR2 SASEGT. The V end lost 1 base, the J end lost 1 base, and 10 bases lay between the germline ends. CDR3 bases: TGTGCCAGCAGTGAAGTAACCTCGGTTAACTATGGCTACACCTTC. Protein: CASSEVTSVNYGYTF.

Details on this clone: This may stem from a read error, because a much larger clone lies one nucleotide away. Other DNA sequences in the sample encode the same CDR3. V usage is TRBV4-1 and J usage is TRBJ2-1, with D uncertain. Germline V lookup: CDR1 MGHRA, CDR2 YSYEKL. The CDR3 has 15 amino acids. The germline V and J ends were trimmed by 6 bases and 4 bases, with 16 bases remaining between them. The CDR3 coding sequence is TGCGCCAGCAGTCTCCTAGTCGGAGAGTACAATGAGCAGTTCTTC. It codes for CASSLLVGEYNEQFF.

This chain joins TRBV5-4 and TRBJ2-7, with 11 bases fitting TRBD2. The CDR3 covers 15 residues. Trimming removed 0 bases from V and 4 bases from J; junction bases left unmatched: 3. CDR1 is SGHNT, CDR2 YYREEE, per germline (reference sequence). Here the CDR3 DNA reads TGTGCCAGCAGCTTGGGTGGGACTAGCGGTTACGAGCAGTACTTC. This translates into CASSLGGTSGYEQYF.

This clone was seen just once. The V gene is TRBV13, the J gene TRBJ2-5; no clear D. CDR1 PRHDT and CDR2 FYEKMQ come from the germline V gene (reference sequence). The V end was cut by 2 bases, the J end by 5 bases, with 3 bases between. The CDR3 has 11 amino acids. CDR3 loop: CASSLWETQYF. The CDR3 region has the DNA TGTGCCAGCAGCTTATGGGAGACCCAGTACTTC.

The chain joins TRBV7-9 to TRBJ2-5; TRBD2 aligns across 10 bases. CDR3 length: 13 amino acids. J lost 5 bases, V lost 7 bases, and 4 bases had no gene match. The germline gives CDR1 SEHNR, CDR2 FQNEAQ (reference sequence). This chain's CDR3 is CASKLAGAETQYF. The CDR3 DNA reads as TGTGCCAGCAAGCTAGCGGGAGCTGAGACCCAGTACTTC.

The chain combines TRBV7-3 with TRBJ2-7, with TRBD2 matching over 7 bases. The trim removed 10 bases at V and 0 bases at J, leaving 9 bases unmatched. There are 14 residues in the CDR3. Germline assignment: CDR1 SGHTA and CDR2 FQGTGA. The CDR3 DNA sequence: TGTGCCACCGCCCGACTAGCACACTCCTACGAGCAGTACTTC. Protein: CATARLAHSYEQYF.

Relative to its sample, this clone is medium-sized. The V call is TRBV29-1, the J call TRBJ1-6, with D uncertain. Germline CDR1 SQVTM, CDR2 ANQGSEA. V lost 8 bases to trimming and J lost 6 bases, with 11 bases between them. CDR3 size: 12 residues. CDR3: CSSGVGNSPLHF. CDR3 sequence (DNA): TGCAGCTCAGGAGTGGGTAATTCACCCCTCCACTTT.

Points on this clone: Because the CDR3 is missing its conserved closing phenylalanine or tryptophan, this is likely a read error. The limits of the CDR3 on the DNA are not certain, so only TCRdb's listed CDR3 is given. The chain links TRBV20-1 to TRBJ1-2; TRBD1 is taken as the D call from the table, unchecked against the DNA. Germline V CDR1 and CDR2: DFQATT, SNEGSKA (reference sequence). A total of 11 residues make up the CDR3, ends included. CDR3 protein: CSARDIGDLFL.

The chain combines TRBV4-3 with TRBJ2-1; 9 bases are shared with TRBD2. The CDR3 has 17 amino acids. After removal of 1 base from V and 8 bases from J, the junction contained 12 bases not matched to a gene. The germline V gene encodes CDR1 LGHNA and CDR2 YSLEER. CDR3 protein: CASSQGIAAGGLYEQFF. The CDR3 coding sequence is TGCGCCAGCAGCCAAGGTATTGCCGCGGGAGGGCTTTATGAGCAGTTCTTC.

The V and J genes are TRBV11-3 and TRBJ2-7, with D possibly matching TRBD2 (6 bases). Germline loops: CDR1 SGHNT, CDR2 YENEEA. V was trimmed by 5 bases and J by 3 bases, leaving 8 bases between them. This CDR3 is built from 12 residues. The CDR3 DNA sequence: TGTGCCAGCAGCGATAGCGGCTACGAGCAGTACTTC. Translating it yields CASSDSGYEQYF.

The V gene is TRBV12-5, the J gene TRBJ2-7; 10 nucleotides agree with TRBD1. The CDR3 consists of 14 residues. From germline, CDR1 is LGHNT and CDR2 FRNRAP. V shed 4 bases and J 6 bases; nucleotides not matched to a gene: 6. CDR3 in DNA: TGTGCTAGTGGTTCCCGACAGGGGGCAGGCGAGCAGTACTTC. Encoded protein: CASGSRQGAGEQYF. The full variable domain, with the rest looked up from reference TRBV12-5 and TRBJ2-7, is DARVTQTPRHKVTEMGQEVTMRCQPILGHNTVFWYRQTMMQGLELLAYFRNRAPLDDSGMPKDRFSAEMPDATLATLKIQPSEPRDSAVYFCASGSRQGAGEQYFGPGTRLTVT.